This T cell receptor (beta chain) was observed in a study of cytomegalovirus exposure and HLA in healthy donors. Study results and caveats: According to reports, the classifier identified cytomegalovirus status with high specificity and sensitivity.

On this clone itself: Its target is unknown. A junction boundary mismatches the germline segment, possibly from a read error.

Researchers ran the PCR with 60 Vbeta and 13 Jbeta primers. Only in-frame clones appear in the TCRdb table, and some are missing; sequencing was by immunoSEQ multiplex PCR. The profile covers roughly 120,000 clones, with roughly 75% appearing a single time and approximately 5% taken by the ten largest. Sequenced sample: PBMCs. The sequence derives from a man in his thirties or forties in good health and CMV-seronegative.

The CDR3 DNA follows: TGTGCCAGCAGGTTAGCGGGAGGGGCCTACAATGAGCAGTTCTTC. The encoded protein is CASRLAGGAYNEQFF. The V call is TRBV7-2, the J call TRBJ2-1; TRBD2 aligns across 11 bases. The germline V gene has CDR1 SGHTA and CDR2 FQGNSA. This CDR3 is built from 15 residues.